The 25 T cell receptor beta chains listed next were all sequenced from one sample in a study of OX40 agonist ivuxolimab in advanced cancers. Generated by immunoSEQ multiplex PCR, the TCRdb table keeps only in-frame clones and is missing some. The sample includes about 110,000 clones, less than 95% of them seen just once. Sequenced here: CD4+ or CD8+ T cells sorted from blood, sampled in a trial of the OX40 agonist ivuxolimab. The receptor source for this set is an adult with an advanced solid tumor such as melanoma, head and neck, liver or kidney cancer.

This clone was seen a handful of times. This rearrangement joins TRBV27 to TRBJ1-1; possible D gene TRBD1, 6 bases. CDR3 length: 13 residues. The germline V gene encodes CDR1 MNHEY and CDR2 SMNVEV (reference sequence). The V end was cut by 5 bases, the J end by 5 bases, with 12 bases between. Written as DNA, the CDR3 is TGTGCCAGCAGTACCACAGGGAGGACTGAAGCTTTCTTT. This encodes CASSTTGRTEAFF.

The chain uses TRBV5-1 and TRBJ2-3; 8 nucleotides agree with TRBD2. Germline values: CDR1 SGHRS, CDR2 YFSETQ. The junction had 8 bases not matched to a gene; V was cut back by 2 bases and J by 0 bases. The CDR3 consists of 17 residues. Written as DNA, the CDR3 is TGCGCCAGCAGCTTCCGGGGTAGCGGGACTAGCACAGATACGCAGTATTTT. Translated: CASSFRGSGTSTDTQYF.

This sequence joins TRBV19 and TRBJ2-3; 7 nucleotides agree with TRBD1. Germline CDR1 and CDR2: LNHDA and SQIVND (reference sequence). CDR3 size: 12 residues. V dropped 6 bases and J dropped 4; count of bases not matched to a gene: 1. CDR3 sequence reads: CASRTGSDTQYF. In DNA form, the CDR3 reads TGTGCCAGTAGGACAGGGTCAGATACGCAGTATTTT.

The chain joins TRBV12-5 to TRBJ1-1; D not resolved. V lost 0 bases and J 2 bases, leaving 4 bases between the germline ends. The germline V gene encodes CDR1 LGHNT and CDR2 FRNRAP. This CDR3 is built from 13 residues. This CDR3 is CASGLVLNTEAFF. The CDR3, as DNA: TGTGCTAGTGGTTTGGTTCTTAACACTGAAGCTTTCTTT.

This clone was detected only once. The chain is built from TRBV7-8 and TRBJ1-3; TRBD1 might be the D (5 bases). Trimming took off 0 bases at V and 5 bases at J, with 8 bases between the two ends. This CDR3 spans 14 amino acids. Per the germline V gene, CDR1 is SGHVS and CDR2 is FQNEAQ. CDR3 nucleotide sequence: TGTGCCAGCAGCTTAGCTGGGGCTCGAAACACCATATATTTT. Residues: CASSLAGARNTIYF.

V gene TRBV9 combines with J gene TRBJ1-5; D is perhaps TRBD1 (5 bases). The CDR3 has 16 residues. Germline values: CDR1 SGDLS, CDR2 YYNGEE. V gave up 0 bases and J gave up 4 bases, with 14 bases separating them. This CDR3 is CASSVGWGDRNQPQHF. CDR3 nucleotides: TGTGCCAGCAGCGTAGGTTGGGGCGATAGGAATCAGCCCCAGCATTTT.

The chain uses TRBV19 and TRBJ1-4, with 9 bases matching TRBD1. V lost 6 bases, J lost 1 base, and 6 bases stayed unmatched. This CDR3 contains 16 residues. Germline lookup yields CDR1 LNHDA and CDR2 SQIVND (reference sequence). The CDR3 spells CASRRQGERTNEKLFF. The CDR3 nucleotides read TGTGCCAGTAGGCGACAGGGGGAGAGAACTAATGAAAAACTGTTTTTT.

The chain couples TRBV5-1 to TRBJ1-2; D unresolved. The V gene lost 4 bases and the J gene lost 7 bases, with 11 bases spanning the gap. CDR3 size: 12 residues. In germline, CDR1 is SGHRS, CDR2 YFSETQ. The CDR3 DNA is TGCGCCAGCAGCCTATATCGCTCTGGCTACACCTTC. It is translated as CASSLYRSGYTF. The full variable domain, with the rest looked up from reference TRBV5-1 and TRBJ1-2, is KAGVTQTPRYLIKTRGQQVTLSCSPISGHRSVSWYQQTPGQGLQFLFEYFSETQRNKGNFPGRFSGRQFSNSRSEMNVSTLELGDSALYLCASSLYRSGYTFGSGTRLTVV.

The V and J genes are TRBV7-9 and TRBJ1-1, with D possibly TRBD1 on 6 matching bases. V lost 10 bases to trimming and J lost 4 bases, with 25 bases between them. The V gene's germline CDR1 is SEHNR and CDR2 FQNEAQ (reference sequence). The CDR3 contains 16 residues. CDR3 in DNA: TGTGCCACCTTAGGATGGGGCAGGGGAGCAATCACTGAAGCTTTCTTT. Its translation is CATLGWGRGAITEAFF.

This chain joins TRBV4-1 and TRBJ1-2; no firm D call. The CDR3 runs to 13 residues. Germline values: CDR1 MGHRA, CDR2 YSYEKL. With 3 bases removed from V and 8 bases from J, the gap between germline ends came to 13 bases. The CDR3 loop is CASSHLADGGYTF. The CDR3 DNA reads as TGCGCCAGCAGCCATCTAGCGGACGGCGGCTACACCTTC.

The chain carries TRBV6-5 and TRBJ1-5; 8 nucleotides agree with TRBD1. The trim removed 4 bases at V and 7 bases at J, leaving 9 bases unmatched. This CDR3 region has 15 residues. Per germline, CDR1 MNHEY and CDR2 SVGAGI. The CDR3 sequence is CASSWDRKILQPQHF. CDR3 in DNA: TGTGCCAGCAGTTGGGACAGGAAGATTTTACAGCCCCAGCATTTT.

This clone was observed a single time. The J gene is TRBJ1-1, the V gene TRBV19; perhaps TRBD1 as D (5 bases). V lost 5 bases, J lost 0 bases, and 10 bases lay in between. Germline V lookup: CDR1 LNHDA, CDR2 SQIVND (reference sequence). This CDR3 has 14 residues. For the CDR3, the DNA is TGTGCCAGTAGTGGGGGACCGATGAACACTGAAGCTTTCTTT. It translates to CASSGGPMNTEAFF.

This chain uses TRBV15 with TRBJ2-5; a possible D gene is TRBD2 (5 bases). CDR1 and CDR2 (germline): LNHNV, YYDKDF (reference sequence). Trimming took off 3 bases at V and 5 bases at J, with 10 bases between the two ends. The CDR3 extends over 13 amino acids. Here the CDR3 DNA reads TGTGCCACCAGCAGTGACACTAGGGAGACCCAGTACTTC. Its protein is CATSSDTRETQYF.

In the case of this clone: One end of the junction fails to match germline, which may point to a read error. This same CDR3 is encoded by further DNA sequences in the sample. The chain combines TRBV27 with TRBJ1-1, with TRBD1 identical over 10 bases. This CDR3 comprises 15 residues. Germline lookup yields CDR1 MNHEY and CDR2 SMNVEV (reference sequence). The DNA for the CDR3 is TGTGCCAGCAGTTTTTCGGACAGGGGGAACACTGAAGCTTTCTTC. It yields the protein CASSFSDRGNTEAFF.

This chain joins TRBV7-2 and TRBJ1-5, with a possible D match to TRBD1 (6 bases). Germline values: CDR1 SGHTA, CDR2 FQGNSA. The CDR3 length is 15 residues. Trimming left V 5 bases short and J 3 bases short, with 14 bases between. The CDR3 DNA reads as TGTGCCAGCAGCCTAGGGGGGTCGAACAATCAGCCCCAGCATTTT. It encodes CASSLGGSNNQPQHF.

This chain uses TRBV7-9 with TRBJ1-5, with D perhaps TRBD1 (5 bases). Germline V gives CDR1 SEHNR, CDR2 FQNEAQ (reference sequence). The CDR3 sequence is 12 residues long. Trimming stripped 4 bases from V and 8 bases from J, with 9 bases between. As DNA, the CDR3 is TGTGCCAGCAGCTCCCCGGGGGAGCCCCAGCATTTT. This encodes CASSSPGEPQHF.

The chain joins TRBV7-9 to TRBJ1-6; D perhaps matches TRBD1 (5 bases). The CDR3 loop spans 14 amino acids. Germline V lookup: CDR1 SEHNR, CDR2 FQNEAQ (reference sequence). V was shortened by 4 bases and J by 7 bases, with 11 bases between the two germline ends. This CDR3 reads CASSSGYGNSPLHF. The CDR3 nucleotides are TGTGCCAGCAGCTCAGGGTACGGGAATTCACCCCTCCACTTT.

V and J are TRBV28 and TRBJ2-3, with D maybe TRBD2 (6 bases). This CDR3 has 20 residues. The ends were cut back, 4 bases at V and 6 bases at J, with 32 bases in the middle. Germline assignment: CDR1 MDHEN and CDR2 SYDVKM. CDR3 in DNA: TGTGCCAGCAGTTCTCCTCGGGGCCTTCGCGCGGGATACCTCGGGGATACGCAGTATTTT. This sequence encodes CASSSPRGLRAGYLGDTQYF.

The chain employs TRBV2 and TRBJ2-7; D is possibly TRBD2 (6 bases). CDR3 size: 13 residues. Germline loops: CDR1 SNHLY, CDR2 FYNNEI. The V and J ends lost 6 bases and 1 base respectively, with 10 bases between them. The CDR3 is CASRIGTSYEQYF. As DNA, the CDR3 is TGTGCCAGCAGGATAGGGACTTCCTACGAGCAGTACTTC.

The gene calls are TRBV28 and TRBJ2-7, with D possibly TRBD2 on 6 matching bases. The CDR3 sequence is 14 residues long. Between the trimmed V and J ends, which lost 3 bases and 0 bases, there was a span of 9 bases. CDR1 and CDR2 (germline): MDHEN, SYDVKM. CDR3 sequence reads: CASSFGGSSYEQYF. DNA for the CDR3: TGTGCCAGCAGTTTCGGGGGATCCTCCTACGAGCAGTACTTC.

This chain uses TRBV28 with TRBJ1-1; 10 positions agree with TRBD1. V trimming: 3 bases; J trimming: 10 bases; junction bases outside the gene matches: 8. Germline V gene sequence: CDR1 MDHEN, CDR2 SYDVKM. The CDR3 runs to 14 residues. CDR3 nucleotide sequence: TGTGCCAGCAGTTTGACAGGGGGCGCGAAAGTAGCTTTCTTT. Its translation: CASSLTGGAKVAFF.

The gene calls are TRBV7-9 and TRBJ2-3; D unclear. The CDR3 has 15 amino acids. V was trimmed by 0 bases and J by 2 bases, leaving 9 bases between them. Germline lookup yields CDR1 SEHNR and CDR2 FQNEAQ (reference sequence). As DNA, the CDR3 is TGTGCCAGCAGCTTAGCGCTGGACCCCACAGATACGCAGTATTTT. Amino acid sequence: CASSLALDPTDTQYF.

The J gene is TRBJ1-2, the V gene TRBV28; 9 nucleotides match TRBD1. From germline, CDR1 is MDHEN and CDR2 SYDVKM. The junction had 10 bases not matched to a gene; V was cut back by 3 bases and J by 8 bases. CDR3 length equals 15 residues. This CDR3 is CASSLVLQGAWGYTF. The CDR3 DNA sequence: TGTGCCAGCAGTTTGGTATTACAGGGGGCATGGGGCTACACCTTC.

The CDR3 DNA sequence: TGTGCCAGCCGGGACGGAGCTAACTATGGCTACACCTTC. Its translation: CASRDGANYGYTF. This chain links TRBV2 with TRBJ1-2; the D gene is possibly TRBD1 (5 bases). The CDR3 sequence is 13 residues long. CDR1 and CDR2 (germline): SNHLY, FYNNEI. Trimming took 8 bases from V and 0 from J, leaving 10 bases between them. Full variable domain (remainder filled in from reference TRBV2 and TRBJ1-2): EPEVTQTPSHQVTQMGQEVILRCVPISNHLYFYWYRQILGQKVEFLVSFYNNEISEKSEIFDDQFSVERPDGSNFTLKIRSTKLEDSAMYFCASRDGANYGYTFGSGTRLTVV.

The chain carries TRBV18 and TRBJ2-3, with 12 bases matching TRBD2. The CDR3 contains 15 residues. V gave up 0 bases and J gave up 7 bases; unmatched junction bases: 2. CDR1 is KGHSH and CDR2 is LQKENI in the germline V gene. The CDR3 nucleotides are TGTGCCAGCTCACCACCGACTAGCGGGAGTAATACGCAGTATTTT. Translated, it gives CASSPPTSGSNTQYF. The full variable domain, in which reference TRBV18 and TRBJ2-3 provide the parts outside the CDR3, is NAGVMQNPRHLVRRRGQEARLRCSPMKGHSHVYWYRQLPEEGLKFMVYLQKENIIDESGMPKERFSAEFPKEGPSILRIQQVVRGDSAAYFCASSPPTSGSNTQYFGPGTRLTVL.